One T cell receptor (beta chain) is described in this entry. The sample is drawn from a study of blood T cell repertoires in COVID-19. This CDR3 spans 14 amino acids. Germline lookup yields CDR1 SGHRS and CDR2 YFSETQ. Trimming shortened V by 5 bases and J by 6 bases, and 14 bases separated the two germline ends. The repertoire was sequenced with immunoSEQ multiplex PCR; TCRdb's copy has only in-frame clones and lacks some. The sample has just under 350,000 clones, 87% seen once. The sequencing input was peripheral blood. This clonotype was obtained from a woman between 50 and 59 years old with COVID-19, enrolled during active disease. The chain has TRBV5-1 and TRBJ2-2; D is uncertain. Here the CDR3 reads CASRTPNEAGELFF. The CDR3, as DNA: TGCGCCAGCAGGACGCCCAATGAGGCCGGGGAGCTGTTTTTT. The full variable domain, rest sourced from reference TRBV5-1 and TRBJ2-2, is KAGVTQTPRYLIKTRGQQVTLSCSPISGHRSVSWYQQTPGQGLQFLFEYFSETQRNKGNFPGRFSGRQFSNSRSEMNVSTLELGDSALYLCASRTPNEAGELFFGEGSRLTVL.